This TCR beta chain was obtained from a study of blood T cell repertoires in COVID-19. Study-wide background: Acute and convalescent COVID-19 specimens originated in the United States, Italy and Spain. The analysed material was cDNA or gDNA that came from T cells, B-cell-depleted T cells, or PBMCs.

Some clones are missing from TCRdb's copy, which holds only in-frame ones; the method was immunoSEQ multiplex PCR. Among a few hundred thousand clones listed, 89% were seen once. CDR1 is SGHVS, CDR2 FQNEAQ, per germline. The CDR3 is made up of 18 amino acids. V lost 4 bases, J lost 8 bases, and 17 bases stayed unmatched. Source material: peripheral blood. The V call is TRBV7-8, the J call TRBJ2-4; 10 nucleotides align to TRBD2. The source of this sequence is a woman aged 40-49 years who had recovered from COVID-19. The CDR3 loop is CASSYRAGGPFEVDIQYF. The CDR3 DNA is TGTGCCAGCAGCTACCGAGCGGGAGGGCCGTTCGAGGTGGACATTCAGTACTTC.